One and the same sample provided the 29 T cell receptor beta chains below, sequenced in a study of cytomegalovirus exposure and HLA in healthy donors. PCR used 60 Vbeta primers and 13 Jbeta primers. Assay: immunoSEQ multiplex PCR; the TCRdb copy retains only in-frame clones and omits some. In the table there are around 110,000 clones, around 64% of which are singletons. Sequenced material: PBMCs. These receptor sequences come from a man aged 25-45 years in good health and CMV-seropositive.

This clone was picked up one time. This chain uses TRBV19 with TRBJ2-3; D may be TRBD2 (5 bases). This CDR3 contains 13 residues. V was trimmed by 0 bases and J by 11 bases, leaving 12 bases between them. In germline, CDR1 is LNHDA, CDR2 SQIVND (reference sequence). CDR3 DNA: TGTGCCAGTAGTATAGATCGGGGTCGAATGCAGTATTTT. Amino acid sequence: CASSIDRGRMQYF.

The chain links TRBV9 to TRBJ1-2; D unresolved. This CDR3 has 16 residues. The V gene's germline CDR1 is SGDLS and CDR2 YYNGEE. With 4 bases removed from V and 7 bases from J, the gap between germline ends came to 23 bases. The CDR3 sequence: CASSPQPGTSAGGYTF. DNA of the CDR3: TGTGCCAGCAGCCCCCAGCCAGGCACATCCGCGGGTGGCTACACCTTC.

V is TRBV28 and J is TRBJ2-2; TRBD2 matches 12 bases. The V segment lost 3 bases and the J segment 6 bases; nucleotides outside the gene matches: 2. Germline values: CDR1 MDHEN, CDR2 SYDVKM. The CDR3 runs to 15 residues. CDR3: CASSLPSGRAGELFF. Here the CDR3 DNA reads TGTGCCAGCAGTTTGCCTAGCGGGAGGGCCGGGGAGCTGTTTTTT.

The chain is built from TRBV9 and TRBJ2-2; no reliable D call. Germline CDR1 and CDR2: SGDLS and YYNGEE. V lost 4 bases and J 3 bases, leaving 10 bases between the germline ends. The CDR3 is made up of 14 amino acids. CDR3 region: CASSPSQDTGELFF. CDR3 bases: TGTGCCAGCAGCCCCAGCCAGGACACCGGGGAGCTGTTTTTT.

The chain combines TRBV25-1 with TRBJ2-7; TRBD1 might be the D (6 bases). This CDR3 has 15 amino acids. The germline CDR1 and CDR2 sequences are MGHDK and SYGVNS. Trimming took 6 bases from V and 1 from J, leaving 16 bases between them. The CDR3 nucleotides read TGTGCCAGCAGCCCTACAGGGTATCGATCCTACGAGCAGTACGTC. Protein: CASSPTGYRSYEQYV.

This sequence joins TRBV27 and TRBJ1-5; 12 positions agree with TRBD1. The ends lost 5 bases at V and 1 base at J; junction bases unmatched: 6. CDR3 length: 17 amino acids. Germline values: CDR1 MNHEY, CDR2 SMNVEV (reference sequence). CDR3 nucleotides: TGTGCCAGCAGTCCCGGGACAGGGGGCTGGAGCAATCAGCCCCAGCATTTT. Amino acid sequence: CASSPGTGGWSNQPQHF.

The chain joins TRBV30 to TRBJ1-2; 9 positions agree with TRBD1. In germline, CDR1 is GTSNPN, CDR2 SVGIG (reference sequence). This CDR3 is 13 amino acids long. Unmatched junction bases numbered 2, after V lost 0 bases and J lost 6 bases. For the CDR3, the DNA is TGTGCCTGGAGTGTCAACAGGGGGCATGGCTACACCTTC. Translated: CAWSVNRGHGYTF. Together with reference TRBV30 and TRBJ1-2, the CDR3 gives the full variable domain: SQTIHQWPATLVQPVGSPLSLECTVEGTSNPNLYWYRQAAGRGLQLLFYSVGIGQISSEVPQNLSASRPQDRQFILSSKKLLLSDSGFYLCAWSVNRGHGYTFGSGTRLTVV.

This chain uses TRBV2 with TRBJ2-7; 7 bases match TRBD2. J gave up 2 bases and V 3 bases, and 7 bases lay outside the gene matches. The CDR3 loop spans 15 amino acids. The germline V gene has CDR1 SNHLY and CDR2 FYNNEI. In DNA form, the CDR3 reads TGTGCCAGCAGTGAGGTCGGGCTAGCGGCCTACGAGCAGTACTTC. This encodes CASSEVGLAAYEQYF.

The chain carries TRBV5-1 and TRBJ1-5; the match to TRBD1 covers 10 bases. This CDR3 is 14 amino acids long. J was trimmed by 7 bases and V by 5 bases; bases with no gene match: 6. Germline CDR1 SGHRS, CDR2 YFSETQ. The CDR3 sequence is CASSYDRGQQPQHF. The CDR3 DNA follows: TGCGCCAGCAGTTACGACAGGGGGCAACAGCCCCAGCATTTT.

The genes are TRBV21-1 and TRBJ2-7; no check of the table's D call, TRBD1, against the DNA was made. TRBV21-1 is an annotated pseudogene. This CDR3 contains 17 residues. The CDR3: CASSTPWGQAQSYEQYV. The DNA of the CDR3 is TGTGCCAGCAGCACGCCGTGGGGACAGGCGCAATCCTACGAGCAGTACGTC.

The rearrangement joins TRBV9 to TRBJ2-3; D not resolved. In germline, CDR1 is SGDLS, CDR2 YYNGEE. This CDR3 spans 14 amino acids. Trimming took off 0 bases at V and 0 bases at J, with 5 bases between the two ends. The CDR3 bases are TGTGCCAGCAGCGTAGGGGCTAGCACAGATACGCAGTATTTT. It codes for CASSVGASTDTQYF.

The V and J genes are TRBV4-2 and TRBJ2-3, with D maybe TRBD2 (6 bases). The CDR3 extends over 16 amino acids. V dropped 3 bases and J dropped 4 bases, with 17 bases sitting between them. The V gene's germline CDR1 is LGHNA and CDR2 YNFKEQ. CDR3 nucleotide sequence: TGTGCCAGCAGCCAGGTAGCGGAGGGGCCGGCAGATACGCAGTATTTT. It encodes CASSQVAEGPADTQYF.

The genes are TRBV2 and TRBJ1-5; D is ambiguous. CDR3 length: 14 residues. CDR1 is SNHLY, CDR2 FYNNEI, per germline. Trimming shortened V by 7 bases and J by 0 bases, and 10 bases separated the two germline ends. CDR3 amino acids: CASKPLNSNQPQHF. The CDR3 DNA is TGTGCCAGCAAGCCATTGAATAGCAATCAGCCCCAGCATTTT.

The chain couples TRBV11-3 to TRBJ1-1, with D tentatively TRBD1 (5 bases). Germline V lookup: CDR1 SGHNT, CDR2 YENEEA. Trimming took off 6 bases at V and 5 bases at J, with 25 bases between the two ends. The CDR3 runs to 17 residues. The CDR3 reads CASSPSGGLSLVTEAFF. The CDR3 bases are TGTGCCAGCAGTCCATCGGGGGGTTTGAGCTTGGTAACTGAAGCTTTCTTT.

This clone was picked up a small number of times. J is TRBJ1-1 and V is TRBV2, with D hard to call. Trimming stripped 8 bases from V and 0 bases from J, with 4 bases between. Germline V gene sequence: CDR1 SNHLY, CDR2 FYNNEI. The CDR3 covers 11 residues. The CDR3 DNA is TGTGCCAGCCAGTTGAACACTGAAGCTTTCTTT. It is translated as CASQLNTEAFF.

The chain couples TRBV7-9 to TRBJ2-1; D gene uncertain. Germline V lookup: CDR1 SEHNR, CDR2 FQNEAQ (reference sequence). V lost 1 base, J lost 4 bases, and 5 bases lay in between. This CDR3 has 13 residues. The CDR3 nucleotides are TGTGCCAGCAGCTTAGTCATTTACAATGAGCAGTTCTTC. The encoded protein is CASSLVIYNEQFF.

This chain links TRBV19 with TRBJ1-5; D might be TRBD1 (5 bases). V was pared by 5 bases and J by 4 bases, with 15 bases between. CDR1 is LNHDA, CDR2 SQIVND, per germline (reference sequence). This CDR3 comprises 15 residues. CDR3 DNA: TGTGCCAGTAGTTCATCCCTAGACAGAAATCAGCCCCAGCATTTT. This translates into CASSSSLDRNQPQHF.

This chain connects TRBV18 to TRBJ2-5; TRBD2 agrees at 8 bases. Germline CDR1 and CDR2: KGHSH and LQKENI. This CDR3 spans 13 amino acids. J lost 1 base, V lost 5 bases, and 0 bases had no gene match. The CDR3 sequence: CASSGTSQETQYF. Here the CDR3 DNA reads TGTGCCAGCTCAGGGACTAGCCAAGAGACCCAGTACTTC.

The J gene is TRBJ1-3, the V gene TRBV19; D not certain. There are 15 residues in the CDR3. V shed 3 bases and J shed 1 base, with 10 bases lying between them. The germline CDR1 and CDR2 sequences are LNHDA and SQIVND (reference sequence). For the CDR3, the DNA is TGTGCCAGTAGTATCGCCCATACTTCTGGAAACACCATATATTTT. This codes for CASSIAHTSGNTIYF.

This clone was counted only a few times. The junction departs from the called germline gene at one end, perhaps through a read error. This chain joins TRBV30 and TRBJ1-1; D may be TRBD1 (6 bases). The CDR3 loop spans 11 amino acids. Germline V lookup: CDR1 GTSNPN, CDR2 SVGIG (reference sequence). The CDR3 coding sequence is TGTGCCTGGAGTTCAGGTGGCGACAGGCGATTT. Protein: CAWSSGGDRRF.

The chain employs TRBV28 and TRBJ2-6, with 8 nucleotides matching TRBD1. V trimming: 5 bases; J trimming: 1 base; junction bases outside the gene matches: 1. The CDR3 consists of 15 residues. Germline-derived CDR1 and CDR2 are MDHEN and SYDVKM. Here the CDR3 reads CASSQGASGANVLTF. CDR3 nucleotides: TGTGCCAGCAGTCAGGGGGCTTCTGGGGCCAACGTCCTGACTTTC.

CDR3 bases: TGTGCCAGCAGCTTAGCGGGACAGGGTGGTATTAGCAATCAGCCCCAGCATTTT. This codes for CASSLAGQGGISNQPQHF. V is TRBV7-9 and J is TRBJ1-5, with 9 bases fitting TRBD1. Per the germline V gene, CDR1 is SEHNR and CDR2 is FQNEAQ (reference sequence). This CDR3 is built from 18 residues. Germline trimming cut 0 bases from V and 0 bases from J; bases unmatched to any gene: 6.

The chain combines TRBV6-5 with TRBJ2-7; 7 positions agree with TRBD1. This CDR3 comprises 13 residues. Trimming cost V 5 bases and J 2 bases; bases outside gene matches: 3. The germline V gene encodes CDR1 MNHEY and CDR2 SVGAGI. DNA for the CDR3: TGTGCCAGCAGTGGGACAGAAACCTACGAGCAGTACTTC. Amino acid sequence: CASSGTETYEQYF.

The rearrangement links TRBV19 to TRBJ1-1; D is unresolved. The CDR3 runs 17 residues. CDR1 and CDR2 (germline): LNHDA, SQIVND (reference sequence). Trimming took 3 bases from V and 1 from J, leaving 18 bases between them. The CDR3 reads CASSINGEIQKNTEAFF. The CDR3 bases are TGTGCCAGTAGTATCAACGGAGAGATTCAAAAGAACACTGAAGCTTTCTTT.

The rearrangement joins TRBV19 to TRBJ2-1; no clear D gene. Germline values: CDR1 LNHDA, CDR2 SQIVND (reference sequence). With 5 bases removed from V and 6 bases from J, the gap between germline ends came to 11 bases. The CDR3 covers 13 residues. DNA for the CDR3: TGTGCCAGTAGTCCTCAGACTCTCAATGAGCAGTTCTTC. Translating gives CASSPQTLNEQFF.

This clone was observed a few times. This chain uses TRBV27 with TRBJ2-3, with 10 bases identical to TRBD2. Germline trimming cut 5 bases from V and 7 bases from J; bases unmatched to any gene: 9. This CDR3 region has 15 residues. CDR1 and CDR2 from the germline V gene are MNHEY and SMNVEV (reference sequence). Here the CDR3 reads CASSLRPSGSNTQYF. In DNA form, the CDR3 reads TGTGCCAGCAGTCTGAGGCCTAGCGGGAGTAATACGCAGTATTTT.

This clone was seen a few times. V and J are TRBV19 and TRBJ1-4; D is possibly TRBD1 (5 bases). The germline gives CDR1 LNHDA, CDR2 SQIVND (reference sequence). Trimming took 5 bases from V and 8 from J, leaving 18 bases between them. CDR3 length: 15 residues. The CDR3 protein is CASSRAQGGPEKLFF. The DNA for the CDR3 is TGTGCCAGTAGTCGGGCCCAGGGAGGCCCCGAAAAACTGTTTTTT.

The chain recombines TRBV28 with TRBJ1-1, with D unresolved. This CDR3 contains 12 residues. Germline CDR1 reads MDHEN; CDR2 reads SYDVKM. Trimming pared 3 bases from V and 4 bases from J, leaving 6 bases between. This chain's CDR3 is CASSLRGTEAFF. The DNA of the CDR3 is TGTGCCAGCAGTTTGCGCGGCACTGAAGCTTTCTTT.

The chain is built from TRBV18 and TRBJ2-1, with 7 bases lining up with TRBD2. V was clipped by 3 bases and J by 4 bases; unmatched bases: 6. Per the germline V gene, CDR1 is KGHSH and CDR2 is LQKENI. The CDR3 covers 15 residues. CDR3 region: CASSPSGRFYNEQFF. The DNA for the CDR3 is TGTGCCAGCTCACCTAGCGGGCGGTTTTACAATGAGCAGTTCTTC.